This T cell receptor beta chain was identified during a study of T cells in localized non-small cell lung cancer. The study's findings and limits: A median of about 58 of the top 100 tumor clones appeared in adjacent lung, which was paired and uninvolved. Highest T cell clonality was seen in uninvolved adjacent lung, surpassing that measured in tumor.

TCRdb's table, derived via immunoSEQ multiplex PCR, lists solely in-frame clones and lacks some. The sample yields some 55,000 clones, over 75% seen once. Remarks on this clone: The antigen is undetermined.

The source was peripheral blood, collected before any cancer treatment. This TCR was recovered from a female donor of 60 years or more with stage II squamous cell lung carcinoma.

The CDR3 nucleotides are TGTGCCAGCAGCCCTCGGACAGGGGGTACAGCTTTCTTT. Translation: CASSPRTGGTAFF. The chain uses TRBV14 and TRBJ1-1; 10 bases fit TRBD1. This CDR3 has 13 amino acids. Losses at the gene ends were 4 bases for V and 10 bases for J; bases not matched to a gene: 6. Per the germline V gene, CDR1 is SGHDN and CDR2 is FVKESK.